These 23 T cell receptor beta chains share one sample of origin, sequenced in a study of T cell repertoires in cytomegalovirus infection (dated by TCRdb to between 2019 and 2020). The listed sequencing device is Illumina HiSeq 1500. TCRdb redid the processing of the public reads, applying fastp at Q25 and MiXCR, and retained in-frame beta chains. Duplicate CDR3 protein sequences are folded into a single record with the most common DNA and genes. Counted in this sample were 80,000 to 90,000 distinct CDR3 sequences; approximately 46% of them appeared once. The biggest ten clones account for approximately 95% of the sample. The antigens of these receptors remain unknown. This specimen's treatment or condition label, per the study, means: in vitro stimulation with specific CMV peptide epitopes to enrich CMV-specific T cells. This material consisted of CD8+ T cells from cultured PBMCs, taken from culture after CMV antigen stimulation. Receptors were obtained from a human donor in good health (CMV status not recorded). Some clones in this sample may be carry-over from other donors' samples.

The chain links TRBV27 to TRBJ2-1; TRBD1 or TRBD2 may be the D gene (5 bases each). The CDR3 sequence is 13 residues long. V lost 6 bases, J lost 4 bases, and 10 bases lay in between. Germline values: CDR1 MNHEY, CDR2 SMNVEV (reference sequence). The CDR3 is CASRLGRYNEQFF. CDR3 nucleotide sequence: TGTGCCAGCAGATTGGGACGGTACAATGAGCAGTTCTTC.

This clonotype was found a few times. The rearrangement joins TRBV19 to TRBJ1-1, with D unresolved. CDR3 size: 15 residues. CDR1 is LNHDA and CDR2 is SQIVND in the germline V gene (reference sequence). With 3 bases removed from V and 1 base from J, the gap between germline ends came to 12 bases. CDR3 protein: CASSISPLGNTEAFF. In nucleotides, the CDR3 is TGTGCCAGTAGTATCAGTCCGTTGGGGAACACTGAAGCTTTCTTT.

V gene TRBV27 combines with J gene TRBJ1-5; D uncertain. The CDR3 consists of 13 residues. Between the trimmed V and J ends, which lost 5 bases and 3 bases, there was a span of 8 bases. Germline V gene sequence: CDR1 MNHEY, CDR2 SMNVEV (reference sequence). CDR3 nucleotides: TGTGCCAGCAGTACCCTGCCCAATCAGCCCCAGCATTTT. This gives the protein CASSTLPNQPQHF.

The chain carries TRBV19 and TRBJ1-2, with no clear D. Trimming shortened V by 7 bases and J by 5 bases, and 17 bases separated the two germline ends. The CDR3 is 14 residues long. Germline V CDR1 and CDR2: LNHDA, SQIVND (reference sequence). The CDR3 here is CASTVDLVAYGYTF. As DNA, the CDR3 is TGTGCCAGTACCGTTGACCTTGTAGCATATGGCTACACCTTC. Based on the CDR3 plus reference TRBV19 and TRBJ1-2, the full variable domain is DGGITQSPKYLFRKEGQNVTLSCEQNLNHDAMYWYRQDPGQGLRLIYYSQIVNDFQKGDIAEGYSVSREKKESFPLTVTSAQKNPTAFYLCASTVDLVAYGYTFGSGTRLTVV.

The rearrangement uses TRBV7-6 and TRBJ1-2; D may be TRBD1 (6 bases). This CDR3 spans 13 amino acids. From germline, CDR1 is SGHVS and CDR2 FNYEAQ. Trimming stripped 5 bases from V and 4 bases from J, with 11 bases between. CDR3 protein: CASSAGTPYGYTF. CDR3 nucleotides: TGTGCCAGCAGCGCCGGGACACCCTATGGCTACACCTTC.

V usage is TRBV27 and J usage is TRBJ2-7, with a weak D call TRBD2 (6 bases). Germline V lookup: CDR1 MNHEY, CDR2 SMNVEV (reference sequence). The CDR3 has 17 amino acids. The V end was cut by 0 bases, the J end by 0 bases, with 15 bases between. The CDR3 DNA reads TGTGCCAGCAGTTTATCGGTATTCGGGGGAAGCTCCTACGAGCAGTACTTC. Translation: CASSLSVFGGSSYEQYF.

This chain connects TRBV28 to TRBJ1-1; tentatively, D is TRBD1 (6 bases). Germline values: CDR1 MDHEN, CDR2 SYDVKM. The CDR3 spans 15 residues. V shed 4 bases and J shed 6 bases, with 18 bases lying between them. The CDR3: CASSSNLLEGAEAFF. For the CDR3, the DNA is TGTGCCAGCAGTTCGAACCTTCTAGAGGGGGCTGAAGCTTTCTTT.

The J gene is TRBJ1-4, the V gene TRBV4-2, with a weak D call TRBD1 (6 bases). This CDR3 region has 13 residues. Between the trimmed V and J ends, which lost 0 bases and 12 bases, there was a span of 11 bases. Germline values: CDR1 LGHNA, CDR2 YNFKEQ. This CDR3 is CASSQEMPGELFF. For the CDR3, the DNA is TGTGCCAGCAGCCAAGAGATGCCAGGGGAACTGTTTTTT.

The CDR3 loop reads CASSSLDGTDSYEQYF. CDR3 DNA sequence: TGTGCCAGCAGCTCACTCGACGGGACAGATTCCTACGAGCAGTACTTC. The chain uses TRBV7-9 and TRBJ2-7; 7 positions match TRBD1. The trim removed 4 bases at V and 1 base at J, leaving 10 bases unmatched. Germline CDR1 reads SEHNR; CDR2 reads FQNEAQ (reference sequence). This CDR3 has 16 amino acids.

This chain connects TRBV7-9 to TRBJ1-1; D remains unclear. V lost 5 bases to trimming and J lost 4 bases, with 17 bases between them. This CDR3 is 15 amino acids long. Per germline, CDR1 SEHNR and CDR2 FQNEAQ (reference sequence). The CDR3 loop reads CASSGQTREATEAFF. The CDR3, as DNA: TGTGCCAGCAGCGGTCAGACTCGGGAAGCCACTGAAGCTTTCTTT.

A few counts support this clonotype. The rearrangement links TRBV3-1 to TRBJ1-1; 9 positions match TRBD1. V shed 5 bases, J shed 4 bases, and the junction held 5 bases outside the gene matches. The CDR3 is made up of 14 amino acids. Germline CDR1 reads LGHDT; CDR2 reads YNNKEL (reference sequence). The CDR3 sequence: CASSATGGLTEAFF. The CDR3 DNA sequence: TGTGCCAGCAGCGCAACAGGGGGCCTCACTGAAGCTTTCTTT.

V usage is TRBV28 and J usage is TRBJ2-6; D is tentatively TRBD1 or TRBD2 (5 bases each). With 4 bases removed from V and 0 bases from J, the gap between germline ends came to 16 bases. CDR1 is MDHEN, CDR2 SYDVKM, per germline. This CDR3 has 18 amino acids. Here the CDR3 reads CASSSLGDRHSGANVLTF. The DNA of the CDR3 is TGTGCCAGCAGTTCCCTGGGGGACCGACACTCTGGGGCCAACGTCCTGACTTTC.

This clonotype was seen a handful of times. The chain uses TRBV6-2 or TRBV6-3 and TRBJ1-5; D unresolved. CDR1 and CDR2 from the germline V gene are MNHEY and SVGEGT. Trimming took off 4 bases at V and 0 bases at J, with 7 bases between the two ends. The CDR3 covers 14 residues. CDR3 nucleotides: TGTGCCAGCAGTTTCGGATCTAGCAATCAGCCCCAGCATTTT. Translation: CASSFGSSNQPQHF.

There are a few counts of this clonotype. V is TRBV4-2 and J is TRBJ1-2; TRBD1 is a possible D gene (6 bases). V lost 0 bases, J lost 4 bases, and 15 bases lay in between. The CDR3 is 16 amino acids. The germline CDR1 and CDR2 sequences are LGHNA and YNFKEQ. The chain's CDR3 is CASSQDSRGGIYGYTF. CDR3 in DNA: TGTGCCAGCAGCCAAGATTCGAGGGGGGGGATCTATGGCTACACCTTC.

This chain connects TRBV3-1 to TRBJ2-3; possibly TRBD2 for D (6 bases). Trimming left V 1 base short and J 2 bases short, with 13 bases between. CDR1 is LGHDT, CDR2 YNNKEL, per germline (reference sequence). This CDR3 is built from 16 residues. The CDR3: CASSQGRGALTDTQYF. CDR3 DNA: TGTGCCAGCAGCCAAGGCCGCGGGGCACTCACAGATACGCAGTATTTT.

The chain has TRBV18 and TRBJ1-1; D is uncertain. V lost 2 bases and J 3 bases, leaving 16 bases between the germline ends. Germline assignment: CDR1 KGHSH and CDR2 LQKENI. This CDR3 spans 16 amino acids. CDR3 sequence (DNA): TGTGCCAGCTCACCAAAGTTGGGGAGGAGAGACACTGAAGCTTTCTTT. Translated: CASSPKLGRRDTEAFF.

V usage is TRBV7-2 and J usage is TRBJ2-1; weak D call: TRBD2 (5 bases). V was pared by 5 bases and J by 9 bases, with 14 bases between. The CDR3 runs to 13 residues. Per the germline V gene, CDR1 is SGHTA and CDR2 is FQGNSA. CDR3 nucleotide sequence: TGTGCCAGCAGCCCCGCCGCCCGGGGTGAGCAGTTCTTC. It encodes CASSPAARGEQFF.

This rearrangement joins TRBV30 to TRBJ1-4, with D uncertain. The germline gives CDR1 GTSNPN, CDR2 SVGIG (reference sequence). Trimming shortened V by 3 bases and J by 4 bases, and 12 bases separated the two germline ends. The CDR3 totals 14 residues. The CDR3 is CAWSGGRINEKLFF. The CDR3 nucleotides are TGTGCCTGGAGCGGAGGAAGGATTAATGAAAAACTGTTTTTT.

This clonotype was observed a few times. A read error may account for a junction end that differs from germline. The chain employs TRBV7-7 and TRBJ2-5; 11 nucleotides agree with TRBD2. The CDR3 sequence is 15 residues long. Germline V lookup: CDR1 SSHAT, CDR2 FNYEAQ (reference sequence). The CDR3 bases are TGTGCTAGCAGCACGACCGGGACTAGCGGACAGACCCAGTACTTC. It encodes CASSTTGTSGQTQYF.

J is TRBJ2-7 and V is TRBV12-3 or TRBV12-4; TRBD1 matches 7 bases. This CDR3 spans 17 amino acids. V trimming: 3 bases; J trimming: 2 bases; junction bases outside the gene matches: 13. CDR3: CASSFPQGRGQPYEQYF. The CDR3 nucleotides are TGTGCCAGCAGTTTTCCTCAAGGTCGGGGACAGCCCTACGAGCAGTACTTC.

This clonotype was observed a handful of times. The chain recombines TRBV7-2 with TRBJ1-2; no reliable D call. The CDR3 is 15 amino acids. With 6 bases removed from V and 2 bases from J, the gap between germline ends came to 16 bases. The germline V gene encodes CDR1 SGHTA and CDR2 FQGNSA. The CDR3 DNA reads TGTGCCAGCAGGGAAGGGATTGGGAGGAACTATGGCTACACCTTC. It yields the protein CASREGIGRNYGYTF.

The V gene is TRBV5-6, the J gene TRBJ2-7, with D maybe TRBD1 (5 bases). Deletions cut 5 bases from V and 6 bases from J, with 18 bases between. This CDR3 has 14 amino acids. Germline lookup yields CDR1 SGHDT and CDR2 YYEEEE. The CDR3 DNA is TGTGCCAGCAGACGAGGTCCAGGGTCGGTCGAGCAGTACTTC. Translated: CASRRGPGSVEQYF.

The V and J genes are TRBV29-1 and TRBJ2-1; D gene uncertain. V was pared by 1 base and J by 0 bases, with 10 bases between. This CDR3 spans 15 amino acids. Germline CDR1 reads SQVTM; CDR2 reads ANQGSEA. The CDR3 loop reads CSVEGRHDSYNEQFF. In DNA form, the CDR3 reads TGCAGCGTTGAAGGTAGACACGACTCCTACAATGAGCAGTTCTTC.